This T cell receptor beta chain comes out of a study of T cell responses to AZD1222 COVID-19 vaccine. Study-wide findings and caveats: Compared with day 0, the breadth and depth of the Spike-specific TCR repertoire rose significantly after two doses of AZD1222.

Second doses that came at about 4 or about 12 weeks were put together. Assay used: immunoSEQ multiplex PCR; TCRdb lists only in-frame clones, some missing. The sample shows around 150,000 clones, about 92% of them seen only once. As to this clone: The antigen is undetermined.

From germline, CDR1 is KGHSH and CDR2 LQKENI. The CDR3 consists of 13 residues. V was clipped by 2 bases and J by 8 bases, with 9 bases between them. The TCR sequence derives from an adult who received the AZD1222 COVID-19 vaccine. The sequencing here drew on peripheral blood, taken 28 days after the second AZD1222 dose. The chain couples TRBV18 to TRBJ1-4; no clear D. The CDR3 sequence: CASSPRPGEKLFF. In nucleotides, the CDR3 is TGTGCCAGCTCACCAAGGCCGGGGGAAAAACTGTTTTTT. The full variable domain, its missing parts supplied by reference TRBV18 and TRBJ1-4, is NAGVMQNPRHLVRRRGQEARLRCSPMKGHSHVYWYRQLPEEGLKFMVYLQKENIIDESGMPKERFSAEFPKEGPSILRIQQVVRGDSAAYFCASSPRPGEKLFFGSGTQLSVL.